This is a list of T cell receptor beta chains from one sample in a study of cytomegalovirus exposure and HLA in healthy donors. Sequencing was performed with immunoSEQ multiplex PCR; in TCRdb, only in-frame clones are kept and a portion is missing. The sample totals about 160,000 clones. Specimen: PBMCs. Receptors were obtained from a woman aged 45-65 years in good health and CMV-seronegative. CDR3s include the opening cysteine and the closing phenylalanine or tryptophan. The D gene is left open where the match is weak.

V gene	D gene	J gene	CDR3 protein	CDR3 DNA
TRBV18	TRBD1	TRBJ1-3	CASSSVPGQGGGNTIYF	TGTGCCAGCTCATCCGTCCCGGGACAGGGTGGTGGAAACACCATATATTTT
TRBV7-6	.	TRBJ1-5	CASSPNSNQPQHF	TGTGCCAGCAGCCCCAATAGCAATCAGCCCCAGCATTTT
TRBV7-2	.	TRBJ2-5	CASSPGVGGRVETQYF	TGTGCCAGCAGCCCGGGGGTTGGGGGAAGGGTAGAGACCCAGTACTTC
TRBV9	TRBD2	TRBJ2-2	CASSGPTQREVFAGELFF	TGTGCCAGCAGCGGACCAACCCAGCGGGAGGTTTTCGCCGGGGAGCTGTTTTTT
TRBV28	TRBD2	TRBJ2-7	CASSWTSDSYEQYF	TGTGCCAGCAGTTGGACTAGCGACTCCTACGAGCAGTACTTC
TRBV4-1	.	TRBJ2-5	CASSQVARETQYF	TGCGCCAGCAGCCAAGTAGCGAGAGAGACCCAGTACTTC
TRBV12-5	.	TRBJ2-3	CASGSPGADTQYF	TGTGCTAGTGGTTCCCCGGGGGCAGATACGCAGTATTTT
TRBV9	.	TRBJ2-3	CASSVGPQRDTQYF	TGTGCCAGCAGCGTGGGGCCACAACGGGATACGCAGTATTTT
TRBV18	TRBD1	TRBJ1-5	CASSPGTGIRQPQHF	TGTGCCAGCTCACCCGGGACAGGGATCCGGCAGCCCCAGCATTTT
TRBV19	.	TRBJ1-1	CASKDSDLNTEAFF	TGTGCCAGTAAAGACAGCGATCTGAACACTGAAGCTTTCTTT
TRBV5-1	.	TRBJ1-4	CASSSEGTPGAANEKLFF	TGCGCCAGCAGCTCCGAAGGAACCCCTGGGGCGGCTAATGAAAAACTGTTTTTT
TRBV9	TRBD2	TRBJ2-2	CASSVPEREATGELFF	TGTGCCAGCAGCGTACCGGAGCGGGAGGCGACCGGGGAGCTGTTTTTT
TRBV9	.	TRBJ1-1	CASSPSMPMNTEAFF	TGTGCCAGCAGCCCGTCGATGCCTATGAACACTGAAGCTTTCTTT
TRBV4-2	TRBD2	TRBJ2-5	CASSQALLAGGGLGTQYF	TGTGCCAGCAGCCAGGCTCTTCTAGCGGGGGGAGGCTTAGGAACCCAGTACTTC
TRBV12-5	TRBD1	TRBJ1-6	CASGSGDRGYNSPLHF	TGTGCTAGTGGTTCGGGGGACAGGGGTTATAATTCACCCCTCCACTTT
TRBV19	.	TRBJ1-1	CASSPRARGNEAFF	TGTGCCAGTAGTCCCAGGGCAAGAGGAAATGAAGCTTTCTTT
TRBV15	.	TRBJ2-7	CATSTRGRSYEQYF	TGTGCCACCAGCACCAGGGGGAGGTCCTACGAGCAGTACTTC
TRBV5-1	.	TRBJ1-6	CASSTRQDNSPLHF	TGCGCCAGCAGCACGCGACAGGATAATTCACCCCTCCACTTT
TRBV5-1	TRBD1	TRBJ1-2	CASSLGDRTNYGYTF	TGCGCCAGCAGCTTGGGGGACAGAACTAACTATGGCTACACCTTC
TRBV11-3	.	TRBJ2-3	CASSLHTDTQYF	TGTGCCAGCAGCTTACACACAGATACGCAGTATTTT
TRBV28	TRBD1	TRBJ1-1	CATRQGETEAFF	TGTGCCACCCGACAGGGCGAAACTGAAGCTTTCTTT
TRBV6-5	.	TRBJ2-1	CASSSGRRNSYNEQFF	TGTGCCAGCAGTTCCGGCAGGAGGAATTCCTACAATGAGCAGTTCTTC
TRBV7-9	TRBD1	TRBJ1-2	CASSGTGNNYGYTF	TGTGCCAGCAGCGGGACAGGGAATAACTATGGCTACACCTTC
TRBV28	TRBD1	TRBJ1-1	CASSFIYSGQAGGNWNTEAFF	TGTGCCAGCAGTTTTATATATTCAGGCCAGGCAGGGGGCAATTGGAACACTGAAGCTTTCTTT
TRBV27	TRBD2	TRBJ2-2	CASSSLAGGRTGELFF	TGTGCCAGCAGTTCATTAGCGGGAGGACGAACCGGGGAGCTGTTTTTT
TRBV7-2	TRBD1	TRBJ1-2	CASSTPGQGPYGYTF	TGTGCCAGCAGCACCCCGGGACAGGGGCCATATGGCTACACCTTC
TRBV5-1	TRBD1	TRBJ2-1	CASSSQGAGNEQFF	TGCGCCAGCAGCTCACAGGGGGCCGGCAATGAGCAGTTCTTC
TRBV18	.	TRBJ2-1	CASSPREQRFAYNEQFF	TGTGCCAGCTCACCGCGAGAGCAGCGGTTCGCCTACAATGAGCAGTTCTTC
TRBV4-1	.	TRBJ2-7	CASSHPGSHEQYF	TGCGCCAGCAGCCATCCGGGGAGCCACGAGCAGTACTTC
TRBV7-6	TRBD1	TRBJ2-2	CASSIRQGSGELFF	TGTGCCAGCAGCATCAGACAGGGGTCCGGGGAGCTGTTTTTT
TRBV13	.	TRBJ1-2	CASSHSDHYGYTF	TGTGCCAGCAGCCACAGTGATCACTATGGCTACACCTTC
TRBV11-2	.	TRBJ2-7	CASSLETGTSYEQYF	TGTGCCAGCAGCTTAGAAACAGGGACCTCCTACGAGCAGTACTTC
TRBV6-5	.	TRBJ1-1	CASSYGRANTEAFF	TGTGCCAGCAGTTACGGGCGGGCGAACACTGAAGCTTTCTTT
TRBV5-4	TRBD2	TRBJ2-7	CASSNGLAGEDGNEQYF	TGTGCCAGCAGCAATGGACTAGCGGGGGAAGATGGGAACGAGCAGTACTTC
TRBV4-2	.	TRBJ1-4	CASSQLGEGGKLFF	TGTGCCAGCAGCCAATTGGGGGAGGGGGGAAAACTGTTTTTT
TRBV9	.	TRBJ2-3	CASSVAYGGGSDTQYF	TGTGCCAGCAGCGTAGCATATGGTGGAGGGTCAGATACGCAGTATTTT
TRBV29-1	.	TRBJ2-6	CSASSGTDPSGGANVLTF	TGCAGCGCCAGTTCCGGGACTGATCCCTCTGGGGGAGCCAACGTCCTGACTTTC
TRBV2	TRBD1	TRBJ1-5	CASSDGTGVQPQHF	TGTGCCAGCAGTGACGGGACAGGGGTTCAGCCCCAGCATTTT
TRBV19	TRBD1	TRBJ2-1	CASSKGQGKQFF	TGTGCCAGTAGTAAGGGACAGGGGAAGCAGTTCTTC
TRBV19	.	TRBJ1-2	CASAFGGNYGYTF	TGTGCCAGTGCCTTTGGGGGCAACTATGGCTACACCTTC
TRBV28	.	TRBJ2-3	CASSPRQTVDTQYF	TGTGCCAGCAGTCCGCGACAGACGGTAGATACGCAGTATTTT
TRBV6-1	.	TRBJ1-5	CASSGETGNQPQHF	TGTGCCAGCAGTGGAGAAACAGGGAATCAGCCCCAGCATTTT
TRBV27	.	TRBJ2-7	CASSRWQGSYEQYF	TGTGCCAGCAGTAGGTGGCAGGGTTCCTACGAGCAGTACTTC
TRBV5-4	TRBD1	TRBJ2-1	CASSFLQGNSYNEQFF	TGTGCCAGCAGCTTTCTACAGGGGAACTCCTACAATGAGCAGTTCTTC
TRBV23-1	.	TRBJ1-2	CASFDGYTF	TGCGCCAGCTTCGATGGCTACACCTTC